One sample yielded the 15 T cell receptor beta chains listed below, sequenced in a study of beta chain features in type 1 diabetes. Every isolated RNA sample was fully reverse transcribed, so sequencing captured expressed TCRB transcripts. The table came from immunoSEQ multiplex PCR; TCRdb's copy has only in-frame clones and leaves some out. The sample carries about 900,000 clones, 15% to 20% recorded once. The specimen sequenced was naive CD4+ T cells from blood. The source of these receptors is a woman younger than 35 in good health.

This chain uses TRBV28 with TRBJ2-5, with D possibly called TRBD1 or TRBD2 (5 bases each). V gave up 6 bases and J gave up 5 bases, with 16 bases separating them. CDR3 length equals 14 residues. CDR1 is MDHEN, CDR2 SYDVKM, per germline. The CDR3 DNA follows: TGTGCCAGCAGATCCGGGACCGCAGGGGAGACCCAGTACTTC. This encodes CASRSGTAGETQYF.

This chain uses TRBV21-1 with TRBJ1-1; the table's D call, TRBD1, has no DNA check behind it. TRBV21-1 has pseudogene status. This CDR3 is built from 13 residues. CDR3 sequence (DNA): TGTGCCAGCAGGAAATTCAGGGGGCCTAAAGCTTTCTTT. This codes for CASRKFRGPKAFF.

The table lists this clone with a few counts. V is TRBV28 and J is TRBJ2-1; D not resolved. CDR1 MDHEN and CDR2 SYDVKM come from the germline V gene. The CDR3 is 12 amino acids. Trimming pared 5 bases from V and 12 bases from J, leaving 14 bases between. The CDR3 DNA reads TGTGCCAGCAGTGGGCTTAGGGCCATGCAGTTCTTC. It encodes CASSGLRAMQFF.

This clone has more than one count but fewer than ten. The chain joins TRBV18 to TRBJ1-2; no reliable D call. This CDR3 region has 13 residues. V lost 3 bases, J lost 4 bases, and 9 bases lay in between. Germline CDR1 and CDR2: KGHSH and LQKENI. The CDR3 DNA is TGTGCCAGCTCACCCCCGCGGTTCTATGGCTACACCTTC. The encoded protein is CASSPPRFYGYTF.

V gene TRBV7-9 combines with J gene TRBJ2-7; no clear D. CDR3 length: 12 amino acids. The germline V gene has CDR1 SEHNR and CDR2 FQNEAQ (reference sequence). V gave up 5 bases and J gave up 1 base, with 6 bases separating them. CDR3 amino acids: CASSHGSYEQYF. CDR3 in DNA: TGTGCCAGCAGCCATGGATCCTACGAGCAGTACTTC.

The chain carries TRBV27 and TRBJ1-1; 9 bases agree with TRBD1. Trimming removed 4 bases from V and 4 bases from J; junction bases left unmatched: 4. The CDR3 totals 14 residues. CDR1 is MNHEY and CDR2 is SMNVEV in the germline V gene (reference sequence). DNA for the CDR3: TGTGCCAGCAGTTCAAACAGGGGGCCCACTGAAGCTTTCTTT. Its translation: CASSSNRGPTEAFF.

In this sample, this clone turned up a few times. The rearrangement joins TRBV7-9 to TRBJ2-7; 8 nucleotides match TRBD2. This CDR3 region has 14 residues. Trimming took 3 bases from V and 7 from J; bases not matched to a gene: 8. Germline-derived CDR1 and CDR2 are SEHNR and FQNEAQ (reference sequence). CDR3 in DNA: TGTGCCAGCAGCTTGGCGGGAGGTCAAGCGGAGCAGTACTTC. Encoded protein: CASSLAGGQAEQYF.

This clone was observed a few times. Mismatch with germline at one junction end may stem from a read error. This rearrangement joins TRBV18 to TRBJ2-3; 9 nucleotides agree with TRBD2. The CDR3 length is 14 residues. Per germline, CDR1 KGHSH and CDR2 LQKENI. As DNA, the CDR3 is TGTGCCAGCTCACCTGGGACTAGCAGAGATACGCAGTATTTT. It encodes CASSPGTSRDTQYF.

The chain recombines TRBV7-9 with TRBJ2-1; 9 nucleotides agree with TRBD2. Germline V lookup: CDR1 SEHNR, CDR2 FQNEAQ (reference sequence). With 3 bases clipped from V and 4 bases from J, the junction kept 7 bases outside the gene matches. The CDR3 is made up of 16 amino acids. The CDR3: CASSFPAGGLYNEQFF. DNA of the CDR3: TGTGCCAGCAGCTTCCCAGCGGGAGGATTATACAATGAGCAGTTCTTC.

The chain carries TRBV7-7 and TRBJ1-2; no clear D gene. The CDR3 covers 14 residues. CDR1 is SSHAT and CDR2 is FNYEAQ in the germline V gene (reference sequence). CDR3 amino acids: CAPSSDGTYYGYTF. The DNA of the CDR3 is TGTGCTCCTAGCTCCGATGGCACATACTATGGCTACACCTTC.

DNA of the CDR3: TGTGCCAGCAGCCAAGGTACCGGGACAGCTAATGAAAAACTGTTTTTT. Translated, it gives CASSQGTGTANEKLFF. The gene calls are TRBV7-9 and TRBJ1-4, with 7 bases that match TRBD1. The CDR3 extends over 16 amino acids. With 5 bases clipped from V and 3 bases from J, the junction kept 9 bases outside the gene matches. Looked up from germline, CDR1 is SEHNR and CDR2 is FQNEAQ (reference sequence). Full variable domain (remainder filled in from reference TRBV7-9 and TRBJ1-4): DTGVSQNPRHKITKRGQNVTFRCDPISEHNRLYWYRQTLGQGPEFLTYFQNEAQLEKSRLLSDRFSAERPKGSFSTLEIQRTEQGDSAMYLCASSQGTGTANEKLFFGSGTQLSVL.

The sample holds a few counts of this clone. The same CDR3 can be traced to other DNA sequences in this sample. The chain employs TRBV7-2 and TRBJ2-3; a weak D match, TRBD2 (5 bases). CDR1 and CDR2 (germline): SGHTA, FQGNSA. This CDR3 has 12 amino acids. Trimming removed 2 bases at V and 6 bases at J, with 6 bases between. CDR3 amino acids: CASSLTGDTQYF. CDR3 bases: TGTGCCAGCAGCTTAACGGGGGATACGCAGTATTTT.

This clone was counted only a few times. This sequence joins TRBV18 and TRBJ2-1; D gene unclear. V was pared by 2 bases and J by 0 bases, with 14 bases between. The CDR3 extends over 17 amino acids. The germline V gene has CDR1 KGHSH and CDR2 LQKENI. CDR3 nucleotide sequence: TGTGCCAGCTCACCATGGAGCGCCTCGAGCTCCTACAATGAGCAGTTCTTC. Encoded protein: CASSPWSASSSYNEQFF.

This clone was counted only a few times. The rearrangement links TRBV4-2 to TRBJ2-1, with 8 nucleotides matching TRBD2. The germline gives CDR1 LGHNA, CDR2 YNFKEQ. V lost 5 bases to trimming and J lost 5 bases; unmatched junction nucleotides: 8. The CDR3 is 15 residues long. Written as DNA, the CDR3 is TGTGCCAGCAGCATAAAGCGGGGGCCCGACAATGAGCAGTTCTTC. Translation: CASSIKRGPDNEQFF.

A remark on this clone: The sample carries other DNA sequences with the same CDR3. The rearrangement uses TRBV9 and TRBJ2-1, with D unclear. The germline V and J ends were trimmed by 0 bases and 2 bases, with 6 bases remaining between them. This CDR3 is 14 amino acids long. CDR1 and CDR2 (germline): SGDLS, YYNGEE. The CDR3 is CASSVAGTYNEQFF. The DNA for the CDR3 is TGTGCCAGCAGCGTAGCCGGAACCTACAATGAGCAGTTCTTC.